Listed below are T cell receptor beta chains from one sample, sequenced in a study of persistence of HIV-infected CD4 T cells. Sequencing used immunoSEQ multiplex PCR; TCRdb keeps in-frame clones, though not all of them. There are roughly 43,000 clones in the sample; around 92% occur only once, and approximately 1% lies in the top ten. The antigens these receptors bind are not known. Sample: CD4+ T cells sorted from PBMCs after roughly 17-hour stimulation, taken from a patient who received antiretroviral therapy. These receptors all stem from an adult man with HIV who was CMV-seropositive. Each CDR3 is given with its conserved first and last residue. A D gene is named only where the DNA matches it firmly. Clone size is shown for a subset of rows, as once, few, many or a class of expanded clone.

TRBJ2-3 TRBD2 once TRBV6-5 TGTGCCAGCAGATCAAGCGGGGGGGCGGCAGATACGCAGTATTTT CASRSSGGAADTQYF
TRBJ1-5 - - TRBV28 TGTGCCAGCAGTTTACAGGGCCGGAAGCCCCAGCATTTT CASSLQGRKPQHF
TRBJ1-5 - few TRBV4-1 TGCGCCAGCAGCCAAGTGGTCCAGCGCAATCAGCCCCAGCATTTT CASSQVVQRNQPQHF
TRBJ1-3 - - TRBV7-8 TGTGCCAGCAGCTTAAGCGGCAGGGTTAACACCATATATTTT CASSLSGRVNTIYF
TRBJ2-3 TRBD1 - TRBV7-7 TGTGCCAGCAGCCAGTTGGGGACAGGGGTGGCAGATACGCAGTATTTT CASSQLGTGVADTQYF
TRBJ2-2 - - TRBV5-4 TGTGCCAGCAGCTTTTTCGACAGGCGCCCCGGGGAGCTGTTTTTT CASSFFDRRPGELFF
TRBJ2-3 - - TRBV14 TGTGCCAGCAGCCAAACAAGGGACCCCACCCACACAGATACGCAGTATTTT CASSQTRDPTHTDTQYF
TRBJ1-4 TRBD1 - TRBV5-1 TGCGCCAGCAGCTTGGTGGCAGGGGGGACAACTAATGAAAAACTGTTTTTT CASSLVAGGTTNEKLFF
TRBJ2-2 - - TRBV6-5 TGTGCCAGCAGCGTGGGACGTGGGAACACCGGGGAGCTGTTTTTT CASSVGRGNTGELFF
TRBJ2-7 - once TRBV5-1 TGCGCCAGCAGCCTTCCGACACCCACCTACGAGCAGTACTTC CASSLPTPTYEQYF
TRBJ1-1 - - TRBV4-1 TGCGCCAGCAGCCTTGGGGATCGGGGCCGGTCAACTGAAGCTTTCTTT CASSLGDRGRSTEAFF
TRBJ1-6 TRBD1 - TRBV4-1 TGCGCCAGCAATCCCGGACAGGGGAATTCACCCCTCCACTTT CASNPGQGNSPLHF
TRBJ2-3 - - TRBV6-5 TGTGCCAGCAGTAGGGACAGCACAGATACGCAGTATTTT CASSRDSTDTQYF
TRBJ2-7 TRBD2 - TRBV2 TGTGCCAGCAGTGCTCTGCTGGGGGGGAGCGAGCAGTACTTC CASSALLGGSEQYF
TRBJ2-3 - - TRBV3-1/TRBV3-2 TGTGCCAGCAGCCCCGTGGGGCGTCGGACAGATACGCAGTATTTT CASSPVGRRTDTQYF
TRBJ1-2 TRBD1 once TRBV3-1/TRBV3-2 TGTGCCAGCAGCCCTACAGGGGAAGCTAACTATGGCTACACCTTC CASSPTGEANYGYTF
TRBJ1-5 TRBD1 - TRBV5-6 TGTGCCAGCAGTCCTGGACAGGGGGCTTATCAGCCCCAGCATTTT CASSPGQGAYQPQHF
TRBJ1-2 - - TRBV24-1 TGTGCCACCAGTGATTTGGAGGGGAAAGATGGCTACACCTTC CATSDLEGKDGYTF
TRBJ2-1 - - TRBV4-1 TGCGCCAGCAGCCAAGACAGGGCTCAATGGGGGTACAATGAGCAGTTCTTC CASSQDRAQWGYNEQFF
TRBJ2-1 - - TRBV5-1 TGCGCCAGCAGCTATAGCACCACAGAGCAGTTCTTC CASSYSTTEQFF
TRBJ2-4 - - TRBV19 TGTGCCAGTAGTTCCTCCTCTTTAGGAGGCAAAAACATTCAGTACTTC CASSSSSLGGKNIQYF
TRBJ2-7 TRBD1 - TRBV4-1 TGCGCCAGCAGCCAAGAGGGGACAGATTCCTACGAGCAGTACTTC CASSQEGTDSYEQYF
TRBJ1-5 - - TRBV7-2 TGTGCCAGCAGCCCGAGAGGGACACCTAATAGCAATCAGCCCCAGCATTTT CASSPRGTPNSNQPQHF
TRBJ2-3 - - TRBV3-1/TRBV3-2 TGTGCCAGCAGCCAAGGGACCTTAGGCACAGATACGCAGTATTTT CASSQGTLGTDTQYF
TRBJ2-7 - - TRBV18 TGTGCCAGCTTCAGACCCCAGGGACTTTCCTACGAGCAGTACTTC CASFRPQGLSYEQYF
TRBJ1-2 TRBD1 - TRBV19 TGTGCCAGTACCCTCCGACAGGGGGATAACTATGGCTACACCTTC CASTLRQGDNYGYTF
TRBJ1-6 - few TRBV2 TGTGCCAGCAGTGTGGAGAGCTCCTATAATTCACCCCTCCACTTT CASSVESSYNSPLHF
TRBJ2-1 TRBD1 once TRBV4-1 TGCGCCAGCAGCCAAACCCCGGACAGGCATGAGAATGAGCAGTTCTTC CASSQTPDRHENEQFF
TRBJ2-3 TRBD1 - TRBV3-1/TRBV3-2 TGTGCCAGCAGCCTCGGGACAGCCGCAGATACGCAGTATTTT CASSLGTAADTQYF